This T cell receptor beta chain was documented in a study of PD-L1 blockade in urothelial cancer. Overall study: Patients previously received 0 to 3 chemotherapy regimens.

TCRdb's table, derived via immunoSEQ multiplex PCR, lists solely in-frame clones and lacks some. The sample consists of tens of thousands of clones, 87% of them appearing once. Source: PBMCs, taken around atezolizumab (anti-PD-L1) treatment. The TCR comes from a man in his 60s with urothelial cancer.

DNA of the CDR3: TGTGCCAGCAGCGCAGATCTCACAGATACGCAGTATTTT. Protein sequence: CASSADLTDTQYF. The chain uses TRBV7-6 and TRBJ2-3; D gene unclear. V was pared by 5 bases and J by 2 bases, with 8 bases between. Germline V lookup: CDR1 SGHVS, CDR2 FNYEAQ. The CDR3 consists of 13 residues.